A single sample is the source of the 15 T cell receptor beta chains below, sequenced in a study of identical twins. Each CDR3 protein gets one entry after TCRdb re-called the 5' RACE reads with MiXCR. The profile shows 750,000 to 950,000 distinct CDR3 sequences, roughly an eighth of them singletons. These sequences were also reported in another study, on yellow fever vaccine responses in identical twins.

The material sequenced was PBMCs. These receptor sequences come from a woman aged 18-29 years in good health.

This clonotype was counted once. CDR3 in DNA: TGCTGTGCTAGGGCGTTAGCGGGGACGACTTTCTACGAGCAGTACGTC. Translation: CCARALAGTTFYEQYV. The rearrangement links TRBV20-1 to TRBJ2-7; 8 bases match TRBD2. This CDR3 contains 16 residues. Germline V gene sequence: CDR1 DFQATT, CDR2 SNEGSKA (reference sequence).

This sequence joins TRBV6-5 and TRBJ2-2; TRBD1 is a possible D gene (5 bases). Germline CDR1 and CDR2: MNHEY and SVGAGI. V was clipped by 6 bases and J by 7 bases, with 18 bases between them. The CDR3 sequence is 15 residues long. In nucleotides, the CDR3 is TGTGCCAGCAGCTACCTCGACAGTTCAGTCGGGGAGCTGTTTTTT. This translates into CASSYLDSSVGELFF.

This chain links TRBV10-3 with TRBJ2-7; no clear D. The ends were cut back, 3 bases at V and 5 bases at J, with 8 bases in the middle. The germline V gene has CDR1 ENHRY and CDR2 SYGVKD. The CDR3 loop spans 12 amino acids. The CDR3 loop reads CAISDRPNEQYF. CDR3 nucleotide sequence: TGTGCCATCAGTGACCGCCCTAACGAGCAGTACTTC.

The sample holds a few counts of this clonotype. J is TRBJ1-1 and V is TRBV7-9, with 9 bases lining up with TRBD1. The CDR3 loop spans 15 amino acids. Losses at the gene ends were 5 bases for V and 4 bases for J; bases not matched to a gene: 8. Per germline, CDR1 SEHNR and CDR2 FQNEAQ (reference sequence). CDR3 region: CASSQRDRVGTEAFF. The CDR3 nucleotides are TGTGCCAGCAGCCAACGGGACAGGGTGGGCACTGAAGCTTTCTTT. The whole variable domain, filled in from reference TRBV7-9 and TRBJ1-1, reads DTGVSQNPRHKITKRGQNVTFRCDPISEHNRLYWYRQTLGQGPEFLTYFQNEAQLEKSRLLSDRFSAERPKGSFSTLEIQRTEQGDSAMYLCASSQRDRVGTEAFFGQGTRLTVV.

This clonotype has a handful of counts. The rearrangement uses TRBV12-3 or TRBV12-4 and TRBJ2-3; D gene unclear. The length of the CDR3 is 13 residues. V lost 8 bases to trimming and J lost 0 bases, with 9 bases between them. CDR3 sequence: CASSFFSTDTQYF. Here the CDR3 DNA reads TGTGCCAGCTCCTTTTTTAGCACAGATACGCAGTATTTT.

This rearrangement joins TRBV19 to TRBJ2-1, with 9 bases identical to TRBD2. Trimming cost V 7 bases and J 6 bases; bases outside gene matches: 7. CDR1 is LNHDA, CDR2 SQIVND, per germline (reference sequence). The CDR3 sequence is 14 residues long. The CDR3 protein is CASKASGTFNEQFF. The CDR3 DNA is TGTGCCAGTAAGGCTAGCGGGACCTTCAATGAGCAGTTCTTC.

CDR3 in amino acids: CASNKQGGSYNEQFF. The DNA of the CDR3 is TGTGCCAGCAACAAACAGGGAGGTTCCTACAATGAGCAGTTCTTC. The rearrangement joins TRBV6-2 or TRBV6-3 to TRBJ2-1; possibly TRBD1 or TRBD2 for D (6 bases each). This CDR3 spans 15 amino acids. Germline lookup yields CDR1 MNHEY and CDR2 SVGEGT. The V and J ends lost 7 bases and 1 base respectively, with 14 bases between them.

DNA of the CDR3: TGTGCCAGCAGCCCTTTTCAGGGCAATCAGCCCCAGCATTTT. It codes for CASSPFQGNQPQHF. This sequence joins TRBV12-3 or TRBV12-4 and TRBJ1-5; D call uncertain. The CDR3 sequence is 14 residues long. V lost 6 bases and J 2 bases, leaving 11 bases between the germline ends.

The chain employs TRBV5-1 and TRBJ2-2; TRBD2 matches 13 bases. The CDR3 sequence is 19 residues long. V gave up 4 bases and J gave up 1 base; unmatched junction bases: 10. Germline CDR1 is SGHRS and CDR2 is YFSETQ. The CDR3 coding sequence is TGCGCCAGCAGCCCAGAAGGACTAGCGGGAGCGTGGAACACCGGGGAGCTGTTTTTT. Translating gives CASSPEGLAGAWNTGELFF. Full variable domain (remainder filled in from reference TRBV5-1 and TRBJ2-2): KAGVTQTPRYLIKTRGQQVTLSCSPISGHRSVSWYQQTPGQGLQFLFEYFSETQRNKGNFPGRFSGRQFSNSRSEMNVSTLELGDSALYLCASSPEGLAGAWNTGELFFGEGSRLTVL.

Many counts were recorded for this clonotype. The CDR3 protein is CASSYWDSQETQYF. The CDR3 nucleotides read TGTGCCAGCAGTTACTGGGACAGCCAAGAGACCCAGTACTTC. The gene calls are TRBV6-5 and TRBJ2-5; 7 bases fit TRBD1. Per germline, CDR1 MNHEY and CDR2 SVGAGI. The trim removed 1 base at V and 1 base at J, leaving 0 bases unmatched. The CDR3 is 14 amino acids.

This clonotype was recorded many times. This chain uses TRBV7-9 with TRBJ1-4; perhaps TRBD1 as D (6 bases). CDR3 length: 11 amino acids. Germline CDR1 is SEHNR and CDR2 is FQNEAQ (reference sequence). V was cut by 8 bases and J by 9 bases, with 10 bases left in between. CDR3 DNA sequence: TGTGCCAGCGGCCGGGACAAAAAACTGTTTTTT. Translating gives CASGRDKKLFF.

The chain employs TRBV4-1 and TRBJ1-4; D uncertain. The CDR3 totals 13 residues. The V end lost 1 base, the J end lost 8 bases, and 8 bases lay between the germline ends. Per the germline V gene, CDR1 is MGHRA and CDR2 is YSYEKL. This chain's CDR3 is CASSQVRGEKLFF. The CDR3 coding sequence is TGCGCCAGCAGCCAAGTGAGAGGCGAAAAACTGTTTTTT.

The chain carries TRBV2 and TRBJ2-2; perhaps TRBD2 as D (6 bases). The V gene lost 0 bases and the J gene lost 3 bases, with 8 bases spanning the gap. This CDR3 is 15 amino acids long. CDR1 SNHLY and CDR2 FYNNEI come from the germline V gene. CDR3 sequence: CASSEAKRDTGELFF. The DNA for the CDR3 is TGTGCCAGCAGTGAAGCTAAGCGGGACACCGGGGAGCTGTTTTTT.

Regarding this clonotype: A single base separates this from a much larger clone, so it may be a read error. The chain carries TRBV25-1 and TRBJ1-4; D might be TRBD1 (5 bases). This CDR3 spans 16 amino acids. V lost 2 bases and J lost 0, with 10 bases in between. From germline, CDR1 is MGHDK and CDR2 SYGVNS. CDR3: CASSEEQVATNEKLFF. CDR3 bases: TGTGCCAGCAGTGAAGAACAGGTTGCAACTAATGAAAAACTGTTTTTT.

A few counts support this clonotype. V is TRBV29-1 and J is TRBJ1-6; the D gene is possibly TRBD1 (6 bases). Looked up from germline, CDR1 is SQVTM and CDR2 is ANQGSEA. V shed 6 bases and J shed 6 bases, with 9 bases lying between them. The CDR3 runs 12 residues. The DNA for the CDR3 is TGCAGCGTCAAGGACAGTAATTCACCCCTCCACTTT. Translated, it gives CSVKDSNSPLHF.